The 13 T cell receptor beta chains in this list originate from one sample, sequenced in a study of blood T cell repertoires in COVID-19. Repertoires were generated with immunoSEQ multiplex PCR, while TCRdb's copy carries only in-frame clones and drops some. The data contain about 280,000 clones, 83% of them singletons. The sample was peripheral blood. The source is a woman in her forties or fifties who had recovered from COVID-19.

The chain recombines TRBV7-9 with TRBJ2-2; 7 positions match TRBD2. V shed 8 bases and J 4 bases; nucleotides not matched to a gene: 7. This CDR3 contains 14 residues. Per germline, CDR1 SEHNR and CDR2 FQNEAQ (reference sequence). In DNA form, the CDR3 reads TGTGCCAGCTATGACGAGCGGGGCACCGGGGAGCTGTTTTTT. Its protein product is CASYDERGTGELFF.

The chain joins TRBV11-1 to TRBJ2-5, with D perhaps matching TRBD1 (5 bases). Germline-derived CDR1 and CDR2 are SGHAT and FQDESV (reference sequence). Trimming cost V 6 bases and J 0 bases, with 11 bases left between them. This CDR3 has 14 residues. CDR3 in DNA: TGTGCCAGCAGGTCAACAGGTTACCAAGAGACCCAGTACTTC. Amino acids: CASRSTGYQETQYF.

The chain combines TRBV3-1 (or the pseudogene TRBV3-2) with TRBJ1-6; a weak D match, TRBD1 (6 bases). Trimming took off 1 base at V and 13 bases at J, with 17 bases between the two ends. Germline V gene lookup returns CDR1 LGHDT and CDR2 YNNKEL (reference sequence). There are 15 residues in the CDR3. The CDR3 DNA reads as TGTGCCAGCAGCCAAGTCCTTGGGGCAAGGGGGCCCCTCCACTTT. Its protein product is CASSQVLGARGPLHF.

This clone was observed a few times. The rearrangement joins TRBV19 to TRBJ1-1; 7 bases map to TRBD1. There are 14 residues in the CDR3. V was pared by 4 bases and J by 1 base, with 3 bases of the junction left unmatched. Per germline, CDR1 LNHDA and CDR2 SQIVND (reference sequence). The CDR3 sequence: CASSTRGANTEAFF. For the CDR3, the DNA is TGTGCCAGTAGTACCAGGGGGGCGAACACTGAAGCTTTCTTT.

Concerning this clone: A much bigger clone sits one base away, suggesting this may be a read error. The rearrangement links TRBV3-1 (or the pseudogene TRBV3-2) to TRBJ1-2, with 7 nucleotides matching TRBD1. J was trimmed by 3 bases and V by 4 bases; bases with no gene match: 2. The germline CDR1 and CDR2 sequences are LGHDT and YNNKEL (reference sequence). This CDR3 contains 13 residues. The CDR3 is CASSRDSYYGYTF. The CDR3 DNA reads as TGTGCCAGCAGCCGGGACAGTTACTATGGCTACACCTTC.

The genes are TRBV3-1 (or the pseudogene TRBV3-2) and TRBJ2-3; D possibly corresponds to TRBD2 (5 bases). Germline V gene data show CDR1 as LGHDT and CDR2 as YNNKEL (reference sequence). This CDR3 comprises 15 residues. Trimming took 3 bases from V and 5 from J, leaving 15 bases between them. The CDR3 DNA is TGTGCCAGCAGCCAGATGGTGGGCCGGGGAGATACGCAGTATTTT. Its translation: CASSQMVGRGDTQYF.

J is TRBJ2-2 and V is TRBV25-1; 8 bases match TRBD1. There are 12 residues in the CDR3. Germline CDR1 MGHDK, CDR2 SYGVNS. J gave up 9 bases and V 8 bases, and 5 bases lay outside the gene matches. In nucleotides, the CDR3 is TGTGCCAGCGCGACAGGGGTCAGGGAGCTGTTTTTT. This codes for CASATGVRELFF.

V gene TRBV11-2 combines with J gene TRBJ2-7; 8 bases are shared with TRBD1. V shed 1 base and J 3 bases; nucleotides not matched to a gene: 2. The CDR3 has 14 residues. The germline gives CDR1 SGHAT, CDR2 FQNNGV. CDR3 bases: TGTGCCAGCAGCTTAGCTGGGACAGGCTACGAGCAGTACTTC. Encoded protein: CASSLAGTGYEQYF.

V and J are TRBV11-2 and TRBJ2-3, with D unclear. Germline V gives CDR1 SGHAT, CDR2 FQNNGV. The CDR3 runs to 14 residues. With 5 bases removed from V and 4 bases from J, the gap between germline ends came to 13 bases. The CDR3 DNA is TGTGCCAGCAGCATATTGACCCGGGCAGATACGCAGTATTTT. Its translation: CASSILTRADTQYF. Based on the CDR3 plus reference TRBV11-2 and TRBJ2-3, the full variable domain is EAGVAQSPRYKIIEKRQSVAFWCNPISGHATLYWYQQILGQGPKLLIQFQNNGVVDDSQLPKDRFSAERLKGVDSTLKIQPAKLEDSAVYLCASSILTRADTQYFGPGTRLTVL.

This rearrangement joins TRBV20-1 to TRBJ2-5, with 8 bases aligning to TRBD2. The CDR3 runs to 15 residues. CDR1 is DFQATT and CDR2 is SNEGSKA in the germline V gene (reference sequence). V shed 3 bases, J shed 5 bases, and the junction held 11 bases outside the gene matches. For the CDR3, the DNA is TGCAGTGCTAGTGGGAGCGGGAGCCTGTGGGAGACCCAGTACTTC. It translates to CSASGSGSLWETQYF.

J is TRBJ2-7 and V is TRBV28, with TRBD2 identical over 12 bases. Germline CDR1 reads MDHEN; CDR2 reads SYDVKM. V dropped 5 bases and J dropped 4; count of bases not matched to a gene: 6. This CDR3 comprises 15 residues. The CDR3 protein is CASSPSGGASYEQYF. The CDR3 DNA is TGTGCCAGCAGTCCTAGCGGGGGGGCCAGTTACGAGCAGTACTTC.

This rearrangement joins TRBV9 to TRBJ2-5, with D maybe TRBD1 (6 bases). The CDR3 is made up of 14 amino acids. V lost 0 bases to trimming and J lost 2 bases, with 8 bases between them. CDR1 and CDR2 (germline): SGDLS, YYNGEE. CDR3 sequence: CASSVVDRQETQYF. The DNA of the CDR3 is TGTGCCAGCAGCGTAGTAGACAGGCAAGAGACCCAGTACTTC.

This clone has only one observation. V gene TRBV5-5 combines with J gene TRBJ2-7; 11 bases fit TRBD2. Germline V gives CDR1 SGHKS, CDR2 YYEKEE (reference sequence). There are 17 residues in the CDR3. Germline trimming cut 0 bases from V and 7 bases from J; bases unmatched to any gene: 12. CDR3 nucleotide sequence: TGTGCCAGCAGCTTGGCCGTGGGTGTAGCGGGAGGGGGTGAGCAGTACTTC. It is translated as CASSLAVGVAGGGEQYF.